Below, 22 T cell receptor beta chains from the same sample are listed, as sequenced in a study of blood T cell repertoires in COVID-19. Here immunoSEQ multiplex PCR was the method, and the copy in TCRdb shows in-frame clones only, minus some. The profile shows about 64,000 clones, approximately 86% of them singletons. The sequenced sample consisted of peripheral blood. The receptors stem from a man in his forties with acute or convalescent COVID-19.

V is TRBV11-2 and J is TRBJ1-1; no clear D. Germline assignment: CDR1 SGHAT and CDR2 FQNNGV. The CDR3 runs 15 residues. Trimming removed 1 base at V and 4 bases at J, with 13 bases between. The CDR3 DNA is TGTGCCAGCAGCTTAGTTGGGGTCCGGGGCACTGAAGCTTTCTTT. It translates to CASSLVGVRGTEAFF.

This chain connects TRBV5-6 to TRBJ1-5; D might be TRBD1 (6 bases). V was pared by 0 bases and J by 2 bases, with 18 bases between. Germline V lookup: CDR1 SGHDT, CDR2 YYEEEE. This CDR3 comprises 18 residues. This CDR3 is CASSLGRAGDMRNQPQHF. In DNA form, the CDR3 reads TGTGCCAGCAGCTTGGGCAGGGCAGGGGATATGCGCAATCAGCCCCAGCATTTT.

The sample holds a few counts of this clone. The rearrangement links TRBV4-2 to TRBJ1-1; D is undetermined. Germline values: CDR1 LGHNA, CDR2 YNFKEQ. V dropped 0 bases and J dropped 2 bases, with 7 bases sitting between them. This CDR3 contains 14 residues. The CDR3 protein is CASSQDLFNTEAFF. The CDR3 DNA is TGTGCCAGCAGCCAAGATCTTTTCAACACTGAAGCTTTCTTT.

In this sample, this clone turned up once. V is TRBV12-3 or TRBV12-4 and J is TRBJ1-6; 8 bases align to TRBD1. The V and J ends lost 7 bases and 10 bases, in that order; junction bases with no gene match: 6. CDR3 length: 13 residues. CDR3 amino acids: CASTLGTGSPLHF. In DNA form, the CDR3 reads TGTGCCAGCACCCTCGGGACAGGATCACCCCTCCACTTT.

The chain couples TRBV30 to TRBJ1-1; D possibly corresponds to TRBD1 (6 bases). V was shortened by 8 bases and J by 0 bases, with 13 bases between the two germline ends. CDR3 length equals 13 residues. CDR1 is GTSNPN, CDR2 SVGIG, per germline (reference sequence). The CDR3 coding sequence is TGTGCCCTTATAGGACAGATGAACACTGAAGCTTTCTTT. Its translation: CALIGQMNTEAFF.

The V gene is TRBV11-2, the J gene TRBJ1-2, with 11 bases matching TRBD1. Per the germline V gene, CDR1 is SGHAT and CDR2 is FQNNGV. Losses at the gene ends were 4 bases for V and 7 bases for J; bases not matched to a gene: 8. The CDR3 runs 15 residues. The CDR3 DNA reads TGTGCCAGCAGCTCCGGACAGGGGGCAAACGGTGGCTACACCTTC. Translating gives CASSSGQGANGGYTF.

The CDR3 DNA reads TGTGCCAGCTCACCACAGGGGACAGCCTACGAGCAGTACTTC. It specifies CASSPQGTAYEQYF. V usage is TRBV18 and J usage is TRBJ2-7; 7 bases match TRBD1. Losses at the gene ends were 1 base for V and 2 bases for J; bases not matched to a gene: 2. The germline CDR1 and CDR2 sequences are KGHSH and LQKENI. The CDR3 totals 14 residues.

This chain uses TRBV5-5 with TRBJ1-5; perhaps TRBD1 as D (5 bases). CDR3 length: 13 residues. V lost 0 bases to trimming and J lost 6 bases, with 7 bases between them. Germline V gene data show CDR1 as SGHKS and CDR2 as YYEKEE (reference sequence). The CDR3 DNA sequence: TGTGCCAGCAGCTTGGTTCAGGGTCAGCCCCAGCATTTT. As protein: CASSLVQGQPQHF.

This clone was seen a handful of times. The CDR3 nucleotides read TGTGCCAGCAGTTTATTCGGACAGGGAGGATCACCCCTCCACTTT. It translates to CASSLFGQGGSPLHF. The chain employs TRBV27 and TRBJ1-6, with TRBD1 matching over 8 bases. Trimming cost V 1 base and J 10 bases; bases outside gene matches: 6. The CDR3 is made up of 15 amino acids. CDR1 is MNHEY and CDR2 is SMNVEV in the germline V gene (reference sequence).

The V call is TRBV6-5, the J call TRBJ1-2; tentative D call: TRBD1 (6 bases). The CDR3 has 15 residues. V lost 6 bases to trimming and J lost 2 bases, with 16 bases between them. Per the germline V gene, CDR1 is MNHEY and CDR2 is SVGAGI. DNA for the CDR3: TGTGCCAGCAGCCCCGGGGGGCGTCAAAACTATGGCTACACCTTC. Translation: CASSPGGRQNYGYTF.

The V gene is TRBV4-1, the J gene TRBJ2-5; 8 nucleotides agree with TRBD2. Trimming cost V 3 bases and J 0 bases; bases outside gene matches: 6. The CDR3 runs 16 residues. Germline V gene lookup returns CDR1 MGHRA and CDR2 YSYEKL. This chain's CDR3 is CASSHGVAGNQETQYF. The CDR3, as DNA: TGCGCCAGCAGCCATGGTGTAGCGGGGAACCAAGAGACCCAGTACTTC.

This chain links TRBV12-3 or TRBV12-4 with TRBJ1-2; 8 bases align to TRBD1. With V trimmed by 5 bases and J by 8 bases, 7 bases remained unmatched. The CDR3 sequence is 13 residues long. CDR3 in amino acids: CASSTGTGSGYTF. In nucleotides, the CDR3 is TGTGCCAGCAGTACCGGGACAGGTAGCGGCTACACCTTC.

V is TRBV11-2 and J is TRBJ2-7, with TRBD1 as a possible D gene (5 bases). The germline V gene encodes CDR1 SGHAT and CDR2 FQNNGV. V dropped 0 bases and J dropped 2 bases, with 5 bases sitting between them. The CDR3 consists of 13 residues. Here the CDR3 DNA reads TGTGCCAGCAGCTTAGACAGGGCCTACGAGCAGTACTTC. It translates to CASSLDRAYEQYF.

CDR3 residues: CAWSRRGSSPLHF. The CDR3 DNA follows: TGTGCCTGGAGTCGCAGGGGTTCTTCACCCCTCCACTTT. The chain uses TRBV30 and TRBJ1-6; tentative D call: TRBD1 (6 bases). Germline values: CDR1 GTSNPN, CDR2 SVGIG (reference sequence). CDR3 length: 13 amino acids. The V gene lost 2 bases and the J gene lost 9 bases, with 11 bases spanning the gap. The variable domain in full, with the rest retrieved from reference TRBV30 and TRBJ1-6, is SQTIHQWPATLVQPVGSPLSLECTVEGTSNPNLYWYRQAAGRGLQLLFYSVGIGQISSEVPQNLSASRPQDRQFILSSKKLLLSDSGFYLCAWSRRGSSPLHFGNGTRLTVT.

This clone has a handful of counts. The chain employs TRBV28 and TRBJ1-2; D not resolved. The CDR3 sequence is 12 residues long. The germline V gene has CDR1 MDHEN and CDR2 SYDVKM. Between the trimmed V and J ends, which lost 7 bases and 2 bases, there was a span of 8 bases. DNA for the CDR3: TGTGCCAGCAAAAACCGGAACTATGGCTACACCTTC. Encoded protein: CASKNRNYGYTF.

This chain links TRBV30 with TRBJ1-2; TRBD1 matches at 9 bases. V was clipped by 7 bases and J by 6 bases; unmatched bases: 15. CDR3 size: 15 residues. CDR1 is GTSNPN and CDR2 is SVGIG in the germline V gene (reference sequence). The CDR3 reads CAFGWAGTGLDGYTF. CDR3 in DNA: TGTGCCTTTGGGTGGGCCGGGACAGGGTTGGATGGCTACACCTTC.

The J gene is TRBJ1-1, the V gene TRBV3-1 (or the pseudogene TRBV3-2), with a tentative D call TRBD1 (5 bases). The CDR3 contains 12 residues. The germline CDR1 and CDR2 sequences are LGHDT and YNNKEL (reference sequence). V lost 4 bases and J 8 bases, leaving 11 bases between the germline ends. As DNA, the CDR3 is TGTGCCAGCAGCCCGGGACTCTACGAAGCTTTCTTT. This gives the protein CASSPGLYEAFF.

V gene TRBV27 combines with J gene TRBJ1-2; the D gene is possibly TRBD1 (5 bases). Trimming cost V 3 bases and J 2 bases, with 28 bases left between them. In germline, CDR1 is MNHEY, CDR2 SMNVEV (reference sequence). The CDR3 loop spans 20 amino acids. CDR3 DNA: TGTGCCAGCAGTTTCCTCACCACGGATTTAAGACAGACGGAAAACTATGGCTACACCTTC. It codes for CASSFLTTDLRQTENYGYTF.

This rearrangement joins TRBV11-3 to TRBJ2-3; 9 bases fit TRBD1. This CDR3 has 15 amino acids. V lost 5 bases to trimming and J lost 4 bases; unmatched junction nucleotides: 7. The germline V gene encodes CDR1 SGHNT and CDR2 YENEEA. In DNA, the CDR3 is TGTGCCAGCAGCGGACAGGGGAGAGAGTCAGATACGCAGTATTTT. Translation gives CASSGQGRESDTQYF.

The chain links TRBV7-3 to TRBJ1-1; D is ambiguous. Germline CDR1 SGHTA, CDR2 FQGTGA. V was cut by 4 bases and J by 0 bases, with 6 bases left in between. The CDR3 covers 13 residues. In nucleotides, the CDR3 is TGTGCCAGCAGCTCCGGGATGAACACTGAAGCTTTCTTT. Amino acids: CASSSGMNTEAFF.

This rearrangement joins TRBV6-5 to TRBJ1-2; 8 bases match TRBD1. This CDR3 comprises 14 residues. V lost 7 bases and J lost 7; bases outside the gene matches: 11. Germline CDR1 MNHEY, CDR2 SVGAGI. The CDR3: CASTLDRARLGYTF. The CDR3 DNA follows: TGTGCCAGCACGTTGGACAGGGCTCGCCTTGGCTACACCTTC.

The chain carries TRBV11-3 and TRBJ1-1; no clear D gene. The CDR3 has 15 residues. Trimming shortened V by 5 bases and J by 1 base, and 14 bases separated the two germline ends. Germline V gives CDR1 SGHNT, CDR2 YENEEA. CDR3 in amino acids: CASSPRGEENTEAFF. The CDR3 DNA follows: TGTGCCAGCAGCCCCCGAGGCGAAGAGAACACTGAAGCTTTCTTT.